The T cell receptor beta chain described here comes from a study of EBV T-cell therapy then PD-1 blockade in nasopharyngeal carcinoma. The junction had 9 bases not matched to a gene; V was cut back by 4 bases and J by 3 bases. Germline V gene lookup returns CDR1 PRHDT and CDR2 FYEKMQ (reference sequence). The CDR3 sequence is 16 residues long. Stated time point: 266 days after commencement of treatment, after nivolumab therapy. Treatment defined: AdE1-LMPpoly-expanded autologous EBV-specific T-cell therapy followed by anti-PD-1 nivolumab. Points on this clone: Its antigen is unknown.

Generated by immunoSEQ multiplex PCR, the TCRdb table keeps only in-frame clones and is missing some. Counted here are about 20,000 clones, roughly four fifths occurring once; the ten biggest clones make up 30% to 35%. The clonotype originates from a man aged 35-49 years with nasopharyngeal carcinoma. The sequencing here drew on CD8+ T cells from blood, taken around day 240 from a patient whose treatment included autologous EBV-specific T cells and nivolumab. The chain uses TRBV13 and TRBJ2-7, with 10 nucleotides matching TRBD1. For the CDR3, the DNA is TGTGCCAGCAGCTCCTTCGGGACAGGGGCGAGCTACGAGCAGTACTTC. Its translation: CASSSFGTGASYEQYF.